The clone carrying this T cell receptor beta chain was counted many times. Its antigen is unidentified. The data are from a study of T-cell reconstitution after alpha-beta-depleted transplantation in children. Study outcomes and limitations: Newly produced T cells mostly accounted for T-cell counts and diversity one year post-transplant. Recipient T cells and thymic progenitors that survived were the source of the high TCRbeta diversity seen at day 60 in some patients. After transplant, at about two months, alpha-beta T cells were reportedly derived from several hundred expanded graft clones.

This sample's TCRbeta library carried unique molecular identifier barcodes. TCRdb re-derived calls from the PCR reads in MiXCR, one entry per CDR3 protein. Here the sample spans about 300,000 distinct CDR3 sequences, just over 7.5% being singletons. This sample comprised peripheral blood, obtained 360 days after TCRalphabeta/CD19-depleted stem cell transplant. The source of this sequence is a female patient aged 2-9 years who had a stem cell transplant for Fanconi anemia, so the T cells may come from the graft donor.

This CDR3 reads CSARASPWVQETQYF. Here the CDR3 DNA reads TGCAGTGCTAGAGCCTCCCCCTGGGTCCAAGAGACCCAGTACTTC. The V gene is TRBV20-1, the J gene TRBJ2-5; no definite D call. The germline V gene encodes CDR1 DFQATT and CDR2 SNEGSKA (reference sequence). The germline V and J ends were trimmed by 1 base and 1 base, with 13 bases remaining between them. This CDR3 has 15 residues.